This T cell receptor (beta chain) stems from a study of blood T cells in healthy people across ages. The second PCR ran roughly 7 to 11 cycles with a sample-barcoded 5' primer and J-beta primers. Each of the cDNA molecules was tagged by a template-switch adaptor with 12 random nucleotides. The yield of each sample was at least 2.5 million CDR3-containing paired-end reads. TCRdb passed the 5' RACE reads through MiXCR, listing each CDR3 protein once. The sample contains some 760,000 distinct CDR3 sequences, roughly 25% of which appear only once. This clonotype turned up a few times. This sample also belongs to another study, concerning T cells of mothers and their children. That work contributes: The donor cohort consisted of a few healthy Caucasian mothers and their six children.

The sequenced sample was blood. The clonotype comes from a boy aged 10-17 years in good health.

The CDR3 is CATSRDLDREAFF. The CDR3 DNA follows: TGTGCCACCAGCAGAGATCTGGACAGGGAAGCTTTCTTT. This chain connects TRBV15 to TRBJ1-1, with 7 bases aligning to TRBD1. CDR1 and CDR2 from the germline V gene are LNHNV and YYDKDF (reference sequence). The V gene end was trimmed by 0 bases and the J gene end by 8 bases; junction bases not matched to a gene: 3. The CDR3 sequence is 13 residues long.